A single sample gave rise to the 32 T cell receptor beta chains below, sequenced in a study of T cell repertoires in cytomegalovirus infection. For these TCRs, the target antigens are not known. TCRdb reprocessed the reads via MiXCR and lists one record per CDR3 protein. This table has about 60,000 distinct CDR3 sequences, about 30% appearing once. The sample comprised PBMCs, sequenced either directly or after in vitro stimulation (not recorded which). These receptors originate from a human donor in good health (CMV status not recorded). Some clones in this sample may be carry-over from other donors' samples.

The chain recombines TRBV7-2 with TRBJ2-2; 8 nucleotides line up with TRBD1. After removal of 4 bases from V and 3 bases from J, the junction contained 7 bases not matched to a gene. Per the germline V gene, CDR1 is SGHTA and CDR2 is FQGNSA. There are 16 residues in the CDR3. The CDR3 DNA reads TGTGCCAGCAGCTCCCGGGACAGGACCGACACCGGGGAGCTGTTTTTT. As protein: CASSSRDRTDTGELFF.

The chain couples TRBV6-6 to TRBJ1-5, with D maybe TRBD1 (6 bases). The CDR3 sequence is 14 residues long. V was trimmed by 1 base and J by 7 bases, leaving 11 bases between them. CDR1 and CDR2 (germline): MNHNY, SVGAGI (reference sequence). The CDR3 DNA reads TGTGCCAGCAGTTACTTGGCAGGGGAACAGCCCCAGCATTTT. Translating it yields CASSYLAGEQPQHF.

This clonotype turned up a few times. J is TRBJ2-3 and V is TRBV5-4; TRBD2 aligns across 11 bases. The CDR3 extends over 16 amino acids. Germline lookup yields CDR1 SGHNT and CDR2 YYREEE (reference sequence). Trimming cost V 4 bases and J 3 bases; bases outside gene matches: 7. The CDR3 reads CASSIKGLAETDTQYF. In DNA form, the CDR3 reads TGTGCCAGCAGCATAAAGGGACTAGCGGAGACAGATACGCAGTATTTT.

In regard to this clonotype: The junction shows a germline mismatch at one end, possibly a read error. The V gene is TRBV10-3, the J gene TRBJ2-3, with 10 bases that match TRBD2. This CDR3 spans 16 amino acids. Germline V lookup: CDR1 ENHRY, CDR2 SYGVKD. CDR3 bases: TGTGCCATTAGTGCCGACTACCTAGCGGGGGTAGATACGCAGTATTTT. It is translated as CAISADYLAGVDTQYF.

This clonotype appeared a few times. The chain employs TRBV7-8 and TRBJ2-5, with unresolved D. This CDR3 comprises 14 residues. CDR1 is SGHVS and CDR2 is FQNEAQ in the germline V gene. The V end lost 2 bases, the J end lost 1 base, and 8 bases lay between the germline ends. The CDR3 region is CASSLYASQETQYF. The CDR3 DNA follows: TGTGCCAGCAGCTTATACGCGAGCCAAGAGACCCAGTACTTC.

This chain joins TRBV7-2 and TRBJ2-7, with D possibly TRBD1 on 6 matching bases. Trimming stripped 5 bases from V and 0 bases from J, with 11 bases between. The CDR3 covers 14 residues. The germline V gene has CDR1 SGHTA and CDR2 FQGNSA. CDR3 in DNA: TGTGCCAGCAGCGATGACAGGTTCTCCTACGAGCAGTACTTC. Its protein is CASSDDRFSYEQYF.

The CDR3 is CASSGDYPSTDTQYF. CDR3 DNA: TGCGCCAGCAGCGGGGACTACCCTAGCACAGATACGCAGTATTTT. The V call is TRBV4-1, the J call TRBJ2-3; TRBD2 aligns across 7 bases. The CDR3 covers 15 residues. Germline lookup yields CDR1 MGHRA and CDR2 YSYEKL. V lost 5 bases, J lost 0 bases, and 5 bases stayed unmatched.

In this sample, this clonotype turned up a few times. The chain employs TRBV7-8 and TRBJ2-1; D not certain. The length of the CDR3 is 14 residues. Trimming shortened V by 5 bases and J by 4 bases, and 12 bases separated the two germline ends. CDR1 is SGHVS, CDR2 FQNEAQ, per germline. In nucleotides, the CDR3 is TGTGCCAGCAGCCCAGGCCAGTATTACAATGAGCAGTTCTTC. Protein: CASSPGQYYNEQFF.

This clonotype was seen a handful of times. The V and J genes are TRBV5-1 and TRBJ1-1, with 8 bases that match TRBD1. The CDR3 runs to 16 residues. Germline lookup yields CDR1 SGHRS and CDR2 YFSETQ. Unmatched junction bases numbered 13, after V lost 0 bases and J lost 9 bases. CDR3 sequence (DNA): TGCGCCAGCAGCTTGGGGGTCCCAGGGGGCAACCTCAAAGCTTTCTTT. Translated: CASSLGVPGGNLKAFF.

This chain joins TRBV6-6 and TRBJ2-5, with D possibly matching TRBD2 (5 bases). Germline values: CDR1 MNHNY, CDR2 SVGAGI (reference sequence). V lost 6 bases and J lost 4, with 12 bases in between. CDR3 length: 13 residues. The DNA of the CDR3 is TGTGCCAGCAGAGGACGGGCGGGAGAGACCCAGTACTTC. Amino acid sequence: CASRGRAGETQYF.

J is TRBJ2-6 and V is TRBV19; D remains unclear. Trimming left V 3 bases short and J 2 bases short, with 11 bases between. Germline assignment: CDR1 LNHDA and CDR2 SQIVND (reference sequence). CDR3 size: 16 residues. The CDR3 DNA is TGTGCCAGTAGTATTTTATTTGACCCTGGGGCCAACGTCCTGACTTTC. Translating it yields CASSILFDPGANVLTF.

There are many counts of this clonotype. J is TRBJ1-3 and V is TRBV7-8; no definite D call. Germline CDR1 reads SGHVS; CDR2 reads FQNEAQ. V lost 4 bases and J 2 bases, leaving 9 bases between the germline ends. The CDR3 has 14 amino acids. The CDR3 DNA sequence: TGTGCCAGCAGCTCTACGTGGACTGGAAACACCATATATTTT. Translating gives CASSSTWTGNTIYF. The entire variable domain, with the rest obtained from reference TRBV7-8 and TRBJ1-3, is as follows: GAGVSQSPRYKVAKRGQDVALRCDPISGHVSLFWYQQALGQGPEFLTYFQNEAQLDKSGLPSDRFFAERPEGSVSTLKIQRTQQEDSAVYLCASSSTWTGNTIYFGEGSWLTVV.

The chain has TRBV2 and TRBJ1-5, with TRBD1 matching 11 bases. Germline CDR1 is SNHLY and CDR2 is FYNNEI. The CDR3 is 14 residues long. V lost 4 bases to trimming and J lost 6 bases; unmatched junction nucleotides: 2. CDR3 DNA sequence: TGTGCCAGCAGTGGGACAGGGGGCACTCAGCCCCAGCATTTT. Amino acids: CASSGTGGTQPQHF.

The V and J genes are TRBV27 and TRBJ2-7, with unresolved D. V was clipped by 5 bases and J by 4 bases, with 18 bases between them. Germline lookup yields CDR1 MNHEY and CDR2 SMNVEV (reference sequence). The CDR3 is made up of 15 amino acids. This chain's CDR3 is CASSPQSGNPYEQYF. The DNA for the CDR3 is TGTGCCAGCAGTCCCCAGTCTGGTAACCCTTACGAGCAGTACTTC.

For this clonotype: Relative to the germline gene, one junction end is altered; a read error may explain this. The chain has TRBV7-2 and TRBJ2-1; 10 nucleotides align to TRBD2. Germline values: CDR1 SGHTA, CDR2 FQGNSA. CDR3 length: 16 residues. CDR3 DNA sequence: TGTGCCAGCAGCTTACTTCCTAGCGGGAGCTCCGGATTTGTACTCTTC. This codes for CASSLLPSGSSGFVLF.

This clonotype was recorded a few times. This chain links TRBV18 with TRBJ1-1, with D possibly TRBD1 on 6 matching bases. Trimming shortened V by 3 bases and J by 1 base, and 12 bases separated the two germline ends. CDR1 is KGHSH and CDR2 is LQKENI in the germline V gene. The CDR3 is 15 residues long. Here the CDR3 DNA reads TGTGCCAGCTCACCGCCGGGACATACGAACACTGAAGCTTTCTTT. It translates to CASSPPGHTNTEAFF.

The V gene is TRBV19, the J gene TRBJ2-7, with D possibly being TRBD2 (5 bases). Trimming removed 1 base from V and 3 bases from J, with 7 bases in between. The germline CDR1 and CDR2 sequences are LNHDA and SQIVND (reference sequence). The CDR3 runs to 13 residues. The CDR3 protein is CASSIASSYEQYF. The CDR3 nucleotides are TGTGCCAGTAGTATAGCTAGCAGCTACGAGCAGTACTTC.

CDR3 amino acids: CASSYGGEGETQYF. The CDR3 DNA sequence: TGTGCCAGCAGTTACGGCGGAGAAGGGGAGACCCAGTACTTC. V gene TRBV6-6 combines with J gene TRBJ2-5; D ambiguous. V lost 2 bases and J 5 bases, leaving 12 bases between the germline ends. CDR3 length: 14 amino acids. Per the germline V gene, CDR1 is MNHNY and CDR2 is SVGAGI (reference sequence).

There are many counts of this clonotype. The chain combines TRBV11-2 with TRBJ2-3, with D hard to call. Trimming took 2 bases from V and 3 from J, leaving 9 bases between them. The CDR3 runs to 14 residues. Germline loops: CDR1 SGHAT, CDR2 FQNNGV. The CDR3, as DNA: TGTGCCAGCAGCTTATACGTCGGAACAGATACGCAGTATTTT. Translating gives CASSLYVGTDTQYF.

The V and J genes are TRBV7-3 and TRBJ2-5; D is unclear. The CDR3 sequence is 12 residues long. Germline V CDR1 and CDR2: SGHTA, FQGTGA. Deletions cut 5 bases from V and 5 bases from J, with 9 bases between. DNA of the CDR3: TGTGCCAGCAGCATCATAGGGGAGACCCAGTACTTC. It specifies CASSIIGETQYF.

The chain is built from TRBV6-6 and TRBJ2-1; perhaps D is TRBD1 or TRBD2 (5 bases each). Germline assignment: CDR1 MNHNY and CDR2 SVGAGI (reference sequence). This CDR3 region has 15 residues. Trimming took off 2 bases at V and 0 bases at J, with 8 bases between the two ends. The CDR3 DNA follows: TGTGCCAGCAGTTACGTTGGGGGCTCCTACAATGAGCAGTTCTTC. This sequence encodes CASSYVGGSYNEQFF.

This chain joins TRBV19 and TRBJ2-1, with unresolved D. CDR1 and CDR2 from the germline V gene are LNHDA and SQIVND (reference sequence). The CDR3 is 12 residues long. Trimming pared 4 bases from V and 4 bases from J, leaving 5 bases between. The CDR3 nucleotides are TGTGCCAGTAGTACCTATTACAATGAGCAGTTCTTC. Its translation: CASSTYYNEQFF.

J is TRBJ2-3 and V is TRBV20-1; D not resolved. Trimming stripped 3 bases from V and 3 bases from J, with 4 bases between. Germline CDR1 and CDR2: DFQATT and SNEGSKA (reference sequence). The CDR3 spans 11 residues. CDR3 protein: CSASRTDTQYF. The CDR3, as DNA: TGCAGTGCTAGTAGGACAGATACGCAGTATTTT.

Ten or more counts support this clonotype. The rearrangement links TRBV7-2 to TRBJ2-4, with D hard to call. Per the germline V gene, CDR1 is SGHTA and CDR2 is FQGNSA. The V gene lost 5 bases and the J gene lost 0 bases, with 11 bases spanning the gap. The CDR3 covers 15 residues. Here the CDR3 reads CASSLLGVAKNIQYF. The CDR3 nucleotides are TGTGCCAGCAGCCTGCTTGGGGTAGCCAAAAACATTCAGTACTTC.

The J gene is TRBJ2-1, the V gene TRBV19; unclear D gene. Germline loops: CDR1 LNHDA, CDR2 SQIVND (reference sequence). V was clipped by 3 bases and J by 5 bases, with 8 bases between them. CDR3 length equals 13 residues. The CDR3 nucleotides are TGTGCCAGTAGTATCCCAGCAAACAATGAGCAGTTCTTC. The encoded protein is CASSIPANNEQFF.

V usage is TRBV4-1 and J usage is TRBJ2-3; TRBD1 is a possible D gene (5 bases). V was shortened by 5 bases and J by 8 bases, with 20 bases between the two germline ends. In germline, CDR1 is MGHRA, CDR2 YSYEKL. There are 15 residues in the CDR3. The DNA of the CDR3 is TGCGCCAGCAGCACGACTCTCAGGGATCACGGTACGCAGTATTTT. This translates into CASSTTLRDHGTQYF.

The chain employs TRBV5-6 and TRBJ2-3; D not certain. The V gene's germline CDR1 is SGHDT and CDR2 YYEEEE. With 4 bases removed from V and 3 bases from J, the gap between germline ends came to 12 bases. The CDR3 consists of 14 residues. The CDR3 is CASSPNAYTDTQYF. DNA for the CDR3: TGTGCCAGCAGCCCGAACGCCTATACAGATACGCAGTATTTT.

This clonotype was seen a few times. This chain links TRBV6-1 with TRBJ1-3; no clear D. Germline-derived CDR1 and CDR2 are MNHNS and SASEGT. The CDR3 has 16 residues. The germline V and J ends were trimmed by 0 bases and 4 bases, with 13 bases remaining between them. CDR3 loop: CASSEAGPVLGNTIYF. The CDR3 DNA sequence: TGTGCCAGCAGTGAAGCGGGTCCAGTCCTCGGAAACACCATATATTTT.

The CDR3 sequence is CSIDRGYEQYF. CDR3 in DNA: TGCAGTATTGACAGGGGCTACGAGCAGTACTTC. V usage is TRBV20-1 and J usage is TRBJ2-7, with 8 bases lining up with TRBD1. The CDR3 extends over 11 amino acids. Losses at the gene ends were 8 bases for V and 3 bases for J; bases not matched to a gene: 3. CDR1 and CDR2 from the germline V gene are DFQATT and SNEGSKA (reference sequence).

Only a few counts were recorded for this clonotype. The chain employs TRBV7-9 and TRBJ2-5; no clear D gene. V was shortened by 6 bases and J by 0 bases, with 11 bases between the two germline ends. CDR3 length: 14 amino acids. Germline lookup yields CDR1 SEHNR and CDR2 FQNEAQ (reference sequence). In nucleotides, the CDR3 is TGTGCCAGCAGTTCGACGGTATACCAAGAGACCCAGTACTTC. Protein product: CASSSTVYQETQYF.

The V and J genes are TRBV5-6 and TRBJ2-3, with a possible D match to TRBD2 (6 bases). Germline values: CDR1 SGHDT, CDR2 YYEEEE. The CDR3 totals 16 residues. V lost 3 bases, J lost 3 bases, and 17 bases lay in between. The CDR3 DNA reads TGTGCCAGCAGCTATAGGGTGCTAGCGAGAACAGATACGCAGTATTTT. Protein sequence: CASSYRVLARTDTQYF.

This clonotype came up a few times. The chain is built from TRBV11-2 and TRBJ2-6; D unresolved. Trimming took off 5 bases at V and 0 bases at J, with 5 bases between the two ends. CDR1 is SGHAT and CDR2 is FQNNGV in the germline V gene. The CDR3 length is 14 residues. The CDR3 region is CASSPISGANVLTF. The CDR3 region has the DNA TGTGCCAGCAGCCCGATCTCTGGGGCCAACGTCCTGACTTTC. Together with reference TRBV11-2 and TRBJ2-6, the CDR3 gives the full variable domain: EAGVAQSPRYKIIEKRQSVAFWCNPISGHATLYWYQQILGQGPKLLIQFQNNGVVDDSQLPKDRFSAERLKGVDSTLKIQPAKLEDSAVYLCASSPISGANVLTFGAGSRLTVL.